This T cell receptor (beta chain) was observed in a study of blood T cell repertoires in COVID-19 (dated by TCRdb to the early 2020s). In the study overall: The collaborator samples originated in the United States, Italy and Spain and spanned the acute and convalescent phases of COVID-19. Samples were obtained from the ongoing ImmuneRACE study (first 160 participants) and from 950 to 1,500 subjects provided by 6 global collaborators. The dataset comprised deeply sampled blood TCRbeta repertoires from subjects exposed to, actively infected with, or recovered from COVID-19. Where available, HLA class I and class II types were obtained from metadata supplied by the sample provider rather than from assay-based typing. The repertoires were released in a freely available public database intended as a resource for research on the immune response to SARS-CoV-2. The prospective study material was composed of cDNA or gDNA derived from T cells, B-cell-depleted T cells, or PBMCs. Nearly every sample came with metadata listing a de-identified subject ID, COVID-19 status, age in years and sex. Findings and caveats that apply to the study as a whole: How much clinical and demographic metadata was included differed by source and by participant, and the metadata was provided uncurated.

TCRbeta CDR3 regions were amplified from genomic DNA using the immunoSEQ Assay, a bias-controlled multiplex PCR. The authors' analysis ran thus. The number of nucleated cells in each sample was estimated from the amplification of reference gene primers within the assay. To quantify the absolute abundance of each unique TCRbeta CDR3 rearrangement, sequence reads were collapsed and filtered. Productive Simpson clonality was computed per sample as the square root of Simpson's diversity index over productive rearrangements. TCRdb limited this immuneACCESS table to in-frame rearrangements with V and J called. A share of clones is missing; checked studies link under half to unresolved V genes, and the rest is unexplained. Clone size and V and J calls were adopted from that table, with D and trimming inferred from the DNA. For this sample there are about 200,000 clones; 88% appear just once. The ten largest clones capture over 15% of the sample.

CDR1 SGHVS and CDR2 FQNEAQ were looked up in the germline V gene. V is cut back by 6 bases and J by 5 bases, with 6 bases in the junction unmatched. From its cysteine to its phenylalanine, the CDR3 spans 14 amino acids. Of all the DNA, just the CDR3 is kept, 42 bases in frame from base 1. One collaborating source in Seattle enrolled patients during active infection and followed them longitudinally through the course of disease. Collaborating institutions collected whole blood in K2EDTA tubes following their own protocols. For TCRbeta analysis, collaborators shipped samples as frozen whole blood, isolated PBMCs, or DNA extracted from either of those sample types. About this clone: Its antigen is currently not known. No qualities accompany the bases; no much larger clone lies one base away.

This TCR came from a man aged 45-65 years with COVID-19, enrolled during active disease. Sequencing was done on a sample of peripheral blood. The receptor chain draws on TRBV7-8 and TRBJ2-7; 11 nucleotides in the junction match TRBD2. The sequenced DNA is TGTGCCAGCAGACTAGCGGGAGTGAACCACGAGCAGTACTTC. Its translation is CASRLAGVNHEQYF.